This T cell receptor (beta chain) originates from a study of beta chain features in type 1 diabetes. What was sequenced were expressed TCRB transcripts, since all of the isolated RNA had been reverse transcribed. Sequencing was performed with immunoSEQ multiplex PCR; in TCRdb, only in-frame clones are kept and a portion is missing. This sample has 250,000 to 300,000 clones, with 7.5% to 9.5% found just once. This CDR3 contains 16 residues. V lost 1 base to trimming and J lost 2 bases, with 13 bases between them. The germline gives CDR1 MGHDK, CDR2 SYGVNS. This clone has more than one count but fewer than ten.

The sequence came from a woman between 18 and 29 years old in good health. The sample comprised central memory CD4+ T cells from blood. The chain combines TRBV25-1 with TRBJ2-3; D unresolved. The CDR3 loop reads CASSELGHSVTDTQYF. CDR3 in DNA: TGTGCCAGCAGTGAATTGGGCCATTCCGTCACAGATACGCAGTATTTT.